The 5 T cell receptor beta chains presented below share a single source sample, sequenced in a study of identifying expanded T cells in peripheral blood. This table comes from immunoSEQ multiplex PCR, and its TCRdb copy is limited to in-frame clones, with some not included. Of 60,000 to 70,000 clones in the sample, over 80% were seen once. Specimen: blood. All receptors derive from a person between 18 and 69 years old in good health.

This chain joins TRBV6-5 and TRBJ2-7; D is possibly TRBD1 or TRBD2 (5 bases each). CDR3 size: 15 residues. Trimming cost V 0 bases and J 2 bases, with 11 bases left between them. The germline gives CDR1 MNHEY, CDR2 SVGAGI. This chain's CDR3 is CASSYSVRDPYEQYF. The CDR3 nucleotides are TGTGCCAGCAGTTACTCGGTCCGGGACCCCTACGAGCAGTACTTC.

The rearrangement joins TRBV6-1 to TRBJ1-1; D is undetermined. Trimming removed 1 base at V and 0 bases at J, with 9 bases between. The CDR3 is made up of 15 amino acids. Germline values: CDR1 MNHNS, CDR2 SASEGT. CDR3 sequence reads: CASSEVLNVNTEAFF. CDR3 in DNA: TGTGCCAGCAGTGAAGTCTTAAACGTGAACACTGAAGCTTTCTTT.

This clone was recorded a few times. The chain uses TRBV6-1 and TRBJ2-7; TRBD1 agrees at 9 bases. Germline V lookup: CDR1 MNHNS, CDR2 SASEGT. This CDR3 region has 13 residues. The V segment lost 10 bases and the J segment 3 bases; nucleotides outside the gene matches: 7. CDR3 sequence reads: CAIDRGLGYEQYF. Written as DNA, the CDR3 is TGTGCCATCGACAGGGGGTTAGGCTACGAGCAGTACTTC.

The chain employs TRBV5-6 and TRBJ1-3; possible D gene TRBD1, 6 bases. The V end lost 3 bases, the J end lost 5 bases, and 15 bases lay between the germline ends. This CDR3 spans 15 amino acids. Germline lookup yields CDR1 SGHDT and CDR2 YYEEEE. The CDR3 sequence: CASSSTRTARNTIYF. CDR3 nucleotide sequence: TGTGCCAGCAGCTCGACACGGACAGCGCGAAACACCATATATTTT. Combining the CDR3 with reference TRBV5-6 and TRBJ1-3 gives the whole variable domain DAGVTQSPTHLIKTRGQQVTLRCSPKSGHDTVSWYQQALGQGPQFIFQYYEEEERQRGNFPDRFSGHQFPNYSSELNVNALLLGDSALYLCASSSTRTARNTIYFGEGSWLTVV.

The CDR3 nucleotides are TGCGCCAGCAGTCGGGGGGCGCGGGACACTGAAGCTTTCTTT. Its protein product is CASSRGARDTEAFF. J is TRBJ1-1 and V is TRBV23-1; a weak D match, TRBD1 (6 bases). TRBV23-1 is given ORF status, its function remaining uncertain. V was trimmed by 4 bases and J by 3 bases, leaving 12 bases between them. The CDR3 contains 14 residues.